Presented here are 12 T cell receptor beta chains from one specimen sequenced in a study of CD8+CD57+ T cells in acquired aplastic anemia. Those patients picked for sequencing had displayed CD8+CD57+ cell expansion on flow cytometry. For CDR3 and TCR beta VDJ profiling, genomic DNA was the template used. MiXCR was run by TCRdb on the reads, yielding one entry per CDR3 protein. In the table there are about 160,000 distinct CDR3 sequences, 45% to 55% of which are singletons. The sequencing sample was made of sorted CD4+, CD8+, or CD8+CD57+ T cells (not recorded which) from PBMCs. The receptors stem from a human donor with aplastic anemia.

This clonotype was counted only a few times. CDR3 residues: CSSQVSMGTQYF. The CDR3 DNA reads as TGCAGCTCACAGGTGTCTATGGGGACCCAGTACTTC. The chain couples TRBV29-1 to TRBJ2-5, with D possibly being TRBD1 (5 bases). Germline V lookup: CDR1 SQVTM, CDR2 ANQGSEA. V was trimmed by 8 bases and J by 7 bases, leaving 17 bases between them. This CDR3 has 12 amino acids.

There are many counts of this clonotype. The V and J genes are TRBV20-1 and TRBJ1-4, with D hard to call. The CDR3 runs 15 residues. Per germline, CDR1 DFQATT and CDR2 SNEGSKA (reference sequence). The CDR3 sequence is CAVLEAGGTNEKLFF. Written as DNA, the CDR3 is TGCGCAGTGCTAGAGGCGGGTGGAACTAATGAAAAACTGTTTTTT.

The chain couples TRBV29-1 to TRBJ1-1; no definite D call. Germline assignment: CDR1 SQVTM and CDR2 ANQGSEA. V was shortened by 4 bases and J by 1 base, with 4 bases between the two germline ends. This CDR3 spans 11 amino acids. The CDR3 DNA follows: TGCAGCGTTGCTAAGAACACTGAAGCTTTCTTT. This translates into CSVAKNTEAFF. Supplemented by reference TRBV29-1 and TRBJ1-1, the full variable domain reads SAVISQKPSRDICQRGTSLTIQCQVDSQVTMMFWYRQQPGQSLTLIATANQGSEATYESGFVIDKFPISRPNLTFSTLTVSNMSPEDSSIYLCSVAKNTEAFFGQGTRLTVV.

This clonotype was observed many times. J is TRBJ1-1 and V is TRBV25-1; TRBD1 might be the D (6 bases). From germline, CDR1 is MGHDK and CDR2 SYGVNS. This CDR3 has 13 residues. Trimming shortened V by 2 bases and J by 7 bases, and 11 bases separated the two germline ends. The CDR3 reads CASSEDLRGEAFF. DNA for the CDR3: TGTGCCAGCAGTGAAGATCTCAGGGGTGAAGCTTTCTTT.

This clonotype has more than one count but fewer than ten. CDR3 loop: CAWSEGIPGQGTEAFF. The CDR3 nucleotides read TGTGCCTGGAGTGAGGGGATCCCGGGACAGGGCACTGAAGCTTTCTTT. The chain is built from TRBV30 and TRBJ1-1, with TRBD1 identical over 9 bases. The germline gives CDR1 GTSNPN, CDR2 SVGIG (reference sequence). J lost 4 bases, V lost 1 base, and 10 bases had no gene match. CDR3 length equals 16 residues.

This clonotype was counted ten times or more. The V gene is TRBV5-1, the J gene TRBJ2-2; possibly TRBD2 for D (6 bases). The germline V gene has CDR1 SGHRS and CDR2 YFSETQ. V was trimmed by 3 bases and J by 7 bases, leaving 13 bases between them. The CDR3 covers 14 residues. The CDR3 bases are TGCGCCAGCAGCTCCGGGGGAGTGGGCGGGGAGCTGTTTTTT. This encodes CASSSGGVGGELFF.

This chain links TRBV7-9 with TRBJ2-2; D might be TRBD2 (5 bases). From germline, CDR1 is SEHNR and CDR2 FQNEAQ (reference sequence). The CDR3 length is 12 residues. Trimming took 8 bases from V and 5 from J, leaving 9 bases between them. The CDR3 here is CASGRETGELFF. CDR3 DNA sequence: TGTGCCAGCGGGAGAGAAACCGGGGAGCTGTTTTTT.

This clonotype was seen many times. This sequence joins TRBV24-1 and TRBJ2-3, with a tentative D call TRBD1 (5 bases). The germline V gene encodes CDR1 KGHDR and CDR2 SFDVKD. This CDR3 has 14 residues. Between the trimmed V and J ends, which lost 5 bases and 0 bases, there was a span of 8 bases. CDR3 nucleotides: TGTGCCACCAGTGCCCCAGGGAGCACAGATACGCAGTATTTT. This codes for CATSAPGSTDTQYF.

This clonotype was observed at least ten times. This sequence joins TRBV19 and TRBJ1-4, with a weak D call TRBD1 (5 bases). The CDR3 totals 13 residues. V dropped 5 bases and J dropped 6 bases, with 10 bases sitting between them. CDR1 LNHDA and CDR2 SQIVND come from the germline V gene (reference sequence). In DNA, the CDR3 is TGTGCCAGTAGTCCGGGGGGGTATGAAAAACTGTTTTTT. Translation: CASSPGGYEKLFF.

This sequence joins TRBV24-1 and TRBJ2-5, with 7 bases that match TRBD1. After removal of 1 base from V and 4 bases from J, the junction contained 5 bases not matched to a gene. This CDR3 comprises 15 residues. CDR1 and CDR2 (germline): KGHDR, SFDVKD. The CDR3 spells CATSDFSGGRETQYF. In nucleotides, the CDR3 is TGTGCCACCAGTGATTTCTCAGGGGGAAGAGAGACCCAGTACTTC.

This clonotype was detected only a few times. This sequence joins TRBV5-1 and TRBJ1-3; D not certain. Germline V gives CDR1 SGHRS, CDR2 YFSETQ. V shed 0 bases and J shed 0 bases, with 10 bases lying between them. The CDR3 runs to 16 residues. The DNA of the CDR3 is TGCGCCAGCAGCTTGGGAAGGGCGCACTCTGGAAACACCATATATTTT. Its protein is CASSLGRAHSGNTIYF.

This clonotype was recorded at least ten times. The J gene is TRBJ1-3, the V gene TRBV19; tentative D call: TRBD1 (5 bases). This CDR3 contains 12 residues. The germline gives CDR1 LNHDA, CDR2 SQIVND (reference sequence). Trimming removed 9 bases at V and 0 bases at J, with 6 bases between. CDR3 amino acids: CASGTSGNTIYF. DNA for the CDR3: TGTGCCAGCGGGACCTCTGGAAACACCATATATTTT.